The 29 T cell receptor beta chains in this list originate from one sample, sequenced in a study of T-cell memory formation after mild COVID-19. TCRdb reprocessed the 5' RACE reads with MiXCR, giving one entry per CDR3 protein. The repertoire consists of around 340,000 distinct CDR3 sequences, with over 10% occurring once and the leading ten covering around a fifth. Input material: PBMCs or a T cell subset sorted from them (not recorded which). The receptor source for this set is a man between 18 and 35 years old who had mild COVID-19 (a few samples of this study predate the infection). Cell type and time point are not known.

This clonotype was seen a few times. The V call is TRBV20-1, the J call TRBJ2-1, with D perhaps TRBD2 (5 bases). This CDR3 comprises 14 residues. The V end lost 6 bases, the J end lost 0 bases, and 12 bases lay between the germline ends. The germline V gene encodes CDR1 DFQATT and CDR2 SNEGSKA (reference sequence). The CDR3 spells CSAPARVSYNEQFF. The CDR3 bases are TGCAGTGCGCCCGCGAGGGTCTCCTACAATGAGCAGTTCTTC.

The chain combines TRBV5-6 with TRBJ2-7; 11 bases are shared with TRBD1. This CDR3 is 19 amino acids long. Germline V lookup: CDR1 SGHDT, CDR2 YYEEEE. The ends lost 0 bases at V and 0 bases at J; junction bases unmatched: 11. As DNA, the CDR3 is TGTGCCAGCAGCTTGGAGGGGACAGGGGGTCCCTTTTTCTCCTACGAGCAGTACGTC. The encoded protein is CASSLEGTGGPFFSYEQYV.

This clonotype was counted only a few times. The rearrangement links TRBV4-1 to TRBJ2-1; 8 bases agree with TRBD2. The CDR3 runs to 16 residues. Per germline, CDR1 MGHRA and CDR2 YSYEKL. V trimming: 1 base; J trimming: 4 bases; junction bases outside the gene matches: 6. Written as DNA, the CDR3 is TGCGCCAGCAGCCAAGCCCGCGAGCGGGGGTACAATGAGCAGTTCTTC. Protein: CASSQARERGYNEQFF.

The chain recombines TRBV6-2 or TRBV6-3 with TRBJ2-3, with 7 bases that match TRBD1. With V trimmed by 6 bases and J by 3 bases, 9 bases remained unmatched. Germline V CDR1 and CDR2: MNHEY, SVGEGT. The CDR3 length is 15 residues. The CDR3 reads CASSSRQGYTDTQYF. CDR3 sequence (DNA): TGTGCCAGCAGCTCTCGACAGGGCTATACAGATACGCAGTATTTT.

J is TRBJ1-1 and V is TRBV6-5; D may be TRBD1 (5 bases). Trimming took 6 bases from V and 4 from J, leaving 21 bases between them. The germline V gene has CDR1 MNHEY and CDR2 SVGAGI. This CDR3 spans 16 amino acids. The CDR3 sequence: CASSFRATGVGTEAFF. CDR3 coding DNA: TGTGCCAGCAGCTTCCGAGCCACAGGCGTAGGCACTGAAGCTTTCTTT.

This clonotype was seen a handful of times. The CDR3 coding sequence is TGTGCCAGCTTAAAAGGAGGAGGGGGAGAGGCTGAAGCTTTCTTT. Residues: CASLKGGGGEAEAFF. The chain uses TRBV2 and TRBJ1-1, with D possibly TRBD1 on 6 matching bases. Germline assignment: CDR1 SNHLY and CDR2 FYNNEI. The CDR3 sequence is 15 residues long. Trimming stripped 8 bases from V and 6 bases from J, with 22 bases between.

The chain joins TRBV11-2 to TRBJ1-2; 7 bases agree with TRBD1. This CDR3 spans 17 amino acids. Germline V gene lookup returns CDR1 SGHAT and CDR2 FQNNGV. V lost 4 bases to trimming and J lost 8 bases; unmatched junction nucleotides: 19. The CDR3 DNA is TGTGCCAGCAGCTCCTCGAGGGATGACAGGGTGTTTGGGGGCTACACCTTC. This gives the protein CASSSSRDDRVFGGYTF. Supplemented by reference TRBV11-2 and TRBJ1-2, the full variable domain reads EAGVAQSPRYKIIEKRQSVAFWCNPISGHATLYWYQQILGQGPKLLIQFQNNGVVDDSQLPKDRFSAERLKGVDSTLKIQPAKLEDSAVYLCASSSSRDDRVFGGYTFGSGTRLTVV.

V is TRBV20-1 and J is TRBJ2-3; 7 positions agree with TRBD1. The CDR3 is made up of 14 amino acids. The ends lost 4 bases at V and 3 bases at J; junction bases unmatched: 7. Germline V CDR1 and CDR2: DFQATT, SNEGSKA (reference sequence). CDR3 amino acids: CSATGQTNTDTQYF. The CDR3 coding sequence is TGCAGTGCTACGGGACAGACAAATACAGATACGCAGTATTTT.

This chain connects TRBV20-1 to TRBJ2-3; 8 nucleotides align to TRBD2. CDR3 length equals 14 residues. The germline CDR1 and CDR2 sequences are DFQATT and SNEGSKA (reference sequence). Trimming removed 3 bases from V and 5 bases from J; junction bases left unmatched: 7. The CDR3 is CSARAGGPKDTQYF. The CDR3 bases are TGCAGTGCTAGGGCGGGGGGCCCTAAAGATACGCAGTATTTT.

CDR3: CASSLTGQVNTEAFF. The CDR3 DNA reads as TGTGCCAGCAGCCTAACAGGACAGGTTAACACTGAAGCTTTCTTT. The chain uses TRBV7-2 and TRBJ1-1; the match to TRBD1 covers 7 bases. V lost 5 bases to trimming and J lost 2 bases; unmatched junction nucleotides: 8. CDR3 size: 15 residues. Germline-derived CDR1 and CDR2 are SGHTA and FQGNSA.

This chain connects TRBV5-1 to TRBJ1-1; D gene ambiguous. Trimming shortened V by 0 bases and J by 2 bases, and 11 bases separated the two germline ends. The germline gives CDR1 SGHRS, CDR2 YFSETQ. The CDR3 loop spans 15 amino acids. The CDR3 loop reads CASSLGETDNTEAFF. CDR3 DNA: TGCGCCAGCAGCTTGGGGGAAACAGATAACACTGAAGCTTTCTTT.

This clonotype has a handful of counts. This chain connects TRBV6-5 to TRBJ2-3; 8 positions agree with TRBD2. CDR3 length: 15 residues. V lost 5 bases, J lost 0 bases, and 4 bases stayed unmatched. The germline gives CDR1 MNHEY, CDR2 SVGAGI. CDR3 nucleotides: TGTGCCAGCAGTGTCTTAGCGGGGAGCACAGATACGCAGTATTTT. It codes for CASSVLAGSTDTQYF.

The chain carries TRBV3-1 and TRBJ2-2; 8 nucleotides agree with TRBD1. J was trimmed by 4 bases and V by 5 bases; bases with no gene match: 6. This CDR3 has 15 residues. The germline V gene has CDR1 LGHDT and CDR2 YNNKEL (reference sequence). The CDR3 spells CASSRRQGSTGELFF. The DNA of the CDR3 is TGTGCCAGCAGCAGAAGACAGGGGTCCACCGGGGAGCTGTTTTTT.

The gene calls are TRBV5-1 and TRBJ2-5; weak D call: TRBD2 (6 bases). This CDR3 contains 15 residues. Per germline, CDR1 SGHRS and CDR2 YFSETQ. V lost 5 bases to trimming and J lost 5 bases, with 19 bases between them. The CDR3 DNA sequence: TGCGCCAGCAGTTTACGGAGTACCGGAGGGGAGACCCAGTACTTC. The encoded protein is CASSLRSTGGETQYF. Based on the CDR3 plus reference TRBV5-1 and TRBJ2-5, the full variable domain is KAGVTQTPRYLIKTRGQQVTLSCSPISGHRSVSWYQQTPGQGLQFLFEYFSETQRNKGNFPGRFSGRQFSNSRSEMNVSTLELGDSALYLCASSLRSTGGETQYFGPGTRLLVL.

In its sample, this clonotype was seen a few times. The gene calls are TRBV6-2 or TRBV6-3 and TRBJ2-3, with D perhaps assigned TRBD1 or TRBD2 (6 bases each). The germline V gene has CDR1 MNHEY and CDR2 SVGEGT. V lost 8 bases, J lost 4 bases, and 19 bases lay in between. This CDR3 region has 15 residues. The CDR3 bases are TGTGCCAGCCTCGAGAGAAGGGGGGTTCCAGATACGCAGTATTTT. Protein sequence: CASLERRGVPDTQYF.

This clonotype has more than one count but fewer than ten. The chain has TRBV6-5 and TRBJ1-5; 9 bases map to TRBD1. The V gene end was trimmed by 5 bases and the J gene end by 4 bases; junction bases not matched to a gene: 9. CDR1 is MNHEY, CDR2 SVGAGI, per germline. The CDR3 is 16 amino acids. The CDR3 loop is CASSPAVTGGNQPQHF. The CDR3 DNA sequence: TGTGCCAGCAGTCCTGCCGTGACAGGGGGTAATCAGCCCCAGCATTTT.

Ten or more counts support this clonotype. The chain joins TRBV3-1 to TRBJ2-1, with 13 positions matching TRBD2. The germline gives CDR1 LGHDT, CDR2 YNNKEL (reference sequence). With 4 bases clipped from V and 1 base from J, the junction kept 4 bases outside the gene matches. The CDR3 loop spans 17 amino acids. CDR3 protein: CASSRLAGGVSYNEQFF. The DNA for the CDR3 is TGTGCCAGCAGCCGACTAGCGGGGGGCGTATCCTACAATGAGCAGTTCTTC.

This chain links TRBV12-3 or TRBV12-4 with TRBJ2-1, with 9 bases lining up with TRBD2. Trimming took 3 bases from V and 9 from J; bases not matched to a gene: 12. The CDR3 length is 16 residues. The CDR3 nucleotides are TGTGCCAGCAGTTTCTCGAGCGGGGGGATTGGGGGTGAGCAGTTCTTC. Encoded protein: CASSFSSGGIGGEQFF.

The chain uses TRBV5-1 and TRBJ2-1; D perhaps matches TRBD2 (5 bases). The CDR3 has 12 amino acids. Germline V CDR1 and CDR2: SGHRS, YFSETQ. V gave up 8 bases and J gave up 6 bases, with 12 bases separating them. CDR3 sequence: CASRGFSNEQFF. In nucleotides, the CDR3 is TGCGCCAGTAGAGGGTTCTCCAATGAGCAGTTCTTC.

V usage is TRBV24-1 and J usage is TRBJ2-3; 8 positions agree with TRBD2. CDR1 is KGHDR, CDR2 SFDVKD, per germline. The CDR3 consists of 19 residues. Unmatched junction bases numbered 14, after V lost 2 bases and J lost 2 bases. The CDR3 DNA is TGTGCCACCAGTGATTCTTTCCGGGAGCGGGGGCTCCTCACAGATACGCAGTATTTT. Its protein product is CATSDSFRERGLLTDTQYF.

V usage is TRBV20-1 and J usage is TRBJ1-2, with 9 nucleotides matching TRBD1. CDR1 and CDR2 from the germline V gene are DFQATT and SNEGSKA (reference sequence). CDR3 length equals 15 residues. The trim removed 3 bases at V and 2 bases at J, leaving 7 bases unmatched. The CDR3 sequence is CSASPTGTGNYGYTF. The CDR3 DNA reads as TGCAGTGCTAGTCCTACCGGGACAGGGAACTATGGCTACACCTTC.

This clonotype was observed at least ten times. The rearrangement links TRBV14 to TRBJ2-1; 8 bases map to TRBD2. CDR1 is SGHDN, CDR2 FVKESK, per germline. With V trimmed by 0 bases and J by 4 bases, 2 bases remained unmatched. The CDR3 has 15 amino acids. The CDR3 spells CASSQDRGGYNEQFF. As DNA, the CDR3 is TGTGCCAGCAGCCAAGATCGGGGGGGGTACAATGAGCAGTTCTTC.

This clonotype has ten or more counts. V usage is TRBV4-3 and J usage is TRBJ2-6; TRBD1 agrees at 9 bases. The CDR3 sequence is 16 residues long. V lost 1 base and J lost 3; bases outside the gene matches: 1. Per germline, CDR1 LGHNA and CDR2 YSLEER. The CDR3 DNA is TGCGCCAGCAGCCAAGGACAGGGGGTTGGGGCCAACGTCCTGACTTTC. Translating it yields CASSQGQGVGANVLTF.

The rearrangement joins TRBV10-2 to TRBJ2-4; D gene unclear. Trimming removed 6 bases from V and 2 bases from J, with 17 bases in between. Germline-derived CDR1 and CDR2 are WSHSY and SAAADI. The CDR3 runs to 16 residues. CDR3 protein: CASRTRPGRTKNIQYF. CDR3 nucleotide sequence: TGCGCCAGCAGGACCAGGCCGGGCAGAACCAAAAACATTCAGTACTTC.

This clonotype has at least ten counts. The chain has TRBV10-1 and TRBJ2-3, with a tentative D call TRBD2 (7 bases). The V and J ends lost 6 bases and 4 bases respectively, with 17 bases between them. Germline V CDR1 and CDR2: WNHNN, SYGVQD (reference sequence). The CDR3 is 15 amino acids. CDR3 in amino acids: CASSPIRGASDTQYF. In nucleotides, the CDR3 is TGCGCCAGCAGCCCCATCCGGGGGGCCTCAGATACGCAGTATTTT.

The sample holds a few counts of this clonotype. This chain joins TRBV12-3 or TRBV12-4 and TRBJ2-2; possibly TRBD2 for D (7 bases). The V gene lost 5 bases and the J gene lost 6 bases, with 16 bases spanning the gap. The CDR3 has 15 residues. Written as DNA, the CDR3 is TGTGCCAGCAGTCCCCTTCCCGGGGGGCCCGGGGAGCTGTTTTTT. As protein: CASSPLPGGPGELFF.

This chain connects TRBV2 to TRBJ2-1, with D perhaps matching TRBD2 (6 bases). Germline CDR1 is SNHLY and CDR2 is FYNNEI. V lost 7 bases to trimming and J lost 8 bases, with 18 bases between them. The CDR3 runs to 14 residues. The CDR3, as DNA: TGTGCCAGCACTGGAGGGGTGGTACTCGATGAGCAGTTCTTC. This encodes CASTGGVVLDEQFF.

This clonotype was counted many times. The V call is TRBV2, the J call TRBJ2-3; 10 nucleotides line up with TRBD2. CDR3 size: 17 residues. The V gene's germline CDR1 is SNHLY and CDR2 FYNNEI. V lost 2 bases, J lost 0 bases, and 5 bases stayed unmatched. CDR3 protein: CASSESLAGASTDTQYF. CDR3 coding DNA: TGTGCCAGCAGTGAATCCCTAGCGGGGGCTAGCACAGATACGCAGTATTTT.

The V and J genes are TRBV10-3 and TRBJ2-3; 8 nucleotides align to TRBD1. There are 17 residues in the CDR3. Trimming removed 0 bases from V and 3 bases from J; junction bases left unmatched: 8. Germline CDR1 ENHRY, CDR2 SYGVKD. The CDR3 nucleotides are TGTGCCATCAGTGAGTCGAATCTCCAGGGGGCGACAGATACGCAGTATTTT. It is translated as CAISESNLQGATDTQYF.